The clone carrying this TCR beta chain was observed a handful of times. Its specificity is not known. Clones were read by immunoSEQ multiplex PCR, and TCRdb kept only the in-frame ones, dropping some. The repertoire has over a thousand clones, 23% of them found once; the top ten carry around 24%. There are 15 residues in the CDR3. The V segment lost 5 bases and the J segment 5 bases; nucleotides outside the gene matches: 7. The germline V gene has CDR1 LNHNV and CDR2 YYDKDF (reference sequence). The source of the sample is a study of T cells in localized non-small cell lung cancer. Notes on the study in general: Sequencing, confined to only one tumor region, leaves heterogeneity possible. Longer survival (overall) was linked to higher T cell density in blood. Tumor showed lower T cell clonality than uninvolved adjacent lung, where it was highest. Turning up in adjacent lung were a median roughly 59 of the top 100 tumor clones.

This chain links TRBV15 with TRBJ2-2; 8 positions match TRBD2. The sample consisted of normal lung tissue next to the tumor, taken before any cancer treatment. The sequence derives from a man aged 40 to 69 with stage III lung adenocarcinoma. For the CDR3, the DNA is TGTGCCACCAGCGATAGCGGGAAGGGTACCGGGGAGCTGTTTTTT. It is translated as CATSDSGKGTGELFF.